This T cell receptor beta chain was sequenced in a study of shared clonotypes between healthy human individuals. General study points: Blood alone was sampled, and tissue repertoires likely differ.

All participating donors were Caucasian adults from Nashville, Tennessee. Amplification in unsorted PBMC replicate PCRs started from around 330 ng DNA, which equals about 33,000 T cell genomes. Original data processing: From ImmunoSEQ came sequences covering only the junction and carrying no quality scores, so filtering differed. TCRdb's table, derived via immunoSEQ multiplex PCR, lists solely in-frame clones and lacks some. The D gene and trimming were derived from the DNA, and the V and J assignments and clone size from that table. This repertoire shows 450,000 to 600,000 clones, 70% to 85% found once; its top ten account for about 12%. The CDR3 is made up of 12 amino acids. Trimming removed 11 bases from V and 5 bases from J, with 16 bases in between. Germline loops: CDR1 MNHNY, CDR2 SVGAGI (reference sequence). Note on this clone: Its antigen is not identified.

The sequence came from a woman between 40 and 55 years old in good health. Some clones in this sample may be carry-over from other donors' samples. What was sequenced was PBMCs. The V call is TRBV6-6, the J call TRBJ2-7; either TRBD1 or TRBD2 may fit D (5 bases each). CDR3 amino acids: CAPVGESHEQYF. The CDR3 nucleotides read TGTGCCCCTGTGGGGGAATCCCACGAGCAGTACTTC.